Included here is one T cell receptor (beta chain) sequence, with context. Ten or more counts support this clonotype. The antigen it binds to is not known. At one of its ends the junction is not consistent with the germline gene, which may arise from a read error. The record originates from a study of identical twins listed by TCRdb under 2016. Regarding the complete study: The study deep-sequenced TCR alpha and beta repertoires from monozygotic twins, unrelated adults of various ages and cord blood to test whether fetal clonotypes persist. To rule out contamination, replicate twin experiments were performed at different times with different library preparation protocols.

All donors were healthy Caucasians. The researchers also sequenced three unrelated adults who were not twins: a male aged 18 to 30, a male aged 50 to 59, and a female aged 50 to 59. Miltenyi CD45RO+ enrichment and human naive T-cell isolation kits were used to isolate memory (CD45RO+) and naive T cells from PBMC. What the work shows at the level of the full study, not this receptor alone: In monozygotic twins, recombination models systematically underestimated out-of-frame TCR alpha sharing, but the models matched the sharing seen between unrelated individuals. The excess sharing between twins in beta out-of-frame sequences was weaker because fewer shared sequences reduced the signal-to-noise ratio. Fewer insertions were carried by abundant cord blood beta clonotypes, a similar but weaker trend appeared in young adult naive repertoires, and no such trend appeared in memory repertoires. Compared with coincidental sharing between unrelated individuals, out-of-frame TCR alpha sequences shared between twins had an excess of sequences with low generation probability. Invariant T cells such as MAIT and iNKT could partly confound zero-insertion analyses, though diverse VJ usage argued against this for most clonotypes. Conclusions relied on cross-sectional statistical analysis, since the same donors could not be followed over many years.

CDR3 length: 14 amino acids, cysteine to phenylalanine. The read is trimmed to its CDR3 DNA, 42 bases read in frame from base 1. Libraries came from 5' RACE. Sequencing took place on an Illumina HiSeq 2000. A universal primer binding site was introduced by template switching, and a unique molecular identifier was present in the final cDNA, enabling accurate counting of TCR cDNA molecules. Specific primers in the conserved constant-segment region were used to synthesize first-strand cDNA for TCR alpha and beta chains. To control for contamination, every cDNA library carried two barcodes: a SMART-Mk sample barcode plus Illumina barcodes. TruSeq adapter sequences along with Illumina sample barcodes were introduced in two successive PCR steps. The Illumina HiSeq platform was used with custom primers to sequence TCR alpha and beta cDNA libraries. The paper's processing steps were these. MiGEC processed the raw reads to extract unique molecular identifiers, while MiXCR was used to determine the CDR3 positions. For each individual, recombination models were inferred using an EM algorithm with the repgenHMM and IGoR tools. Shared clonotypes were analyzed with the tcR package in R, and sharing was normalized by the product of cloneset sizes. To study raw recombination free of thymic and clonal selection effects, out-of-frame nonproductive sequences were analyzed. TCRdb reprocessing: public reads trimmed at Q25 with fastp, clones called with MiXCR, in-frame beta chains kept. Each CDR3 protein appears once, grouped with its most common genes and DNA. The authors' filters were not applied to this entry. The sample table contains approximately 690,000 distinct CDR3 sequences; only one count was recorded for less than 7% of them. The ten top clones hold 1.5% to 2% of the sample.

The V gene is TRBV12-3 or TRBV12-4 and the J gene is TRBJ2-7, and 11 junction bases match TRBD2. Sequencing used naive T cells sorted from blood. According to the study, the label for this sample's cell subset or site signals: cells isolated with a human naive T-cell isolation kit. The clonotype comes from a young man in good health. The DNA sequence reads TGTGCCAGCAGTGTAGCGGGAGGGTCCTACGAGCAGTACTTC. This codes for CASSVAGGSYEQYF.